This T cell receptor (beta chain) was obtained from a study of OX40 agonist ivuxolimab in advanced cancers. Across the study: In this trial design, patients received ivuxolimab intravenously at 0.01 to 10 mg/kg every 2 weeks. Findings and caveats of the study: The investigators did not determine what antigen specificity the expanded peripheral T cells had.

The repertoire was sequenced with immunoSEQ multiplex PCR; TCRdb's copy has only in-frame clones and lacks some. This table holds more than 40,000 clones, about nine tenths found once. Germline-derived CDR1 and CDR2 are LNHDA and SQIVND (reference sequence). This CDR3 is 17 amino acids long. The germline V and J ends were trimmed by 3 bases and 0 bases, with 15 bases remaining between them. About this clone: The antigen is unknown.

The sampling schedule covered blood at baseline, cycle 4 day 1, and cycle 7 day 1. V usage is TRBV19 and J usage is TRBJ1-5; weak D call: TRBD1 (5 bases). The sample was CD4+ or CD8+ T cells sorted from blood, taken in a trial of the OX40 agonist ivuxolimab. The sequence derives from an adult with an advanced solid tumor such as melanoma, head and neck, liver or kidney cancer. The CDR3 DNA reads as TGTGCCAGTAGTATCCCCGTGTCGACAGATAGCAATCAGCCCCAGCATTTT. Translated: CASSIPVSTDSNQPQHF.